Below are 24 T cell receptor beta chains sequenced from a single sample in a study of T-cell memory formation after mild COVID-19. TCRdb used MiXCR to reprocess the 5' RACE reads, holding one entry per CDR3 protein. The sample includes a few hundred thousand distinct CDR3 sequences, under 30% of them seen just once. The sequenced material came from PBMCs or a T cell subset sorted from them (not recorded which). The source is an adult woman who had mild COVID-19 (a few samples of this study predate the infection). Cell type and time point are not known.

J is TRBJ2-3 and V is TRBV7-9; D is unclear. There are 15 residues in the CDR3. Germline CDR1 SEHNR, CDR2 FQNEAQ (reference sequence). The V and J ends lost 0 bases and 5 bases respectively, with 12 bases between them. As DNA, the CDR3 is TGTGCCAGCAGCTTAGCGCGTTCGAACTTAGATACGCAGTATTTT. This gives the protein CASSLARSNLDTQYF.

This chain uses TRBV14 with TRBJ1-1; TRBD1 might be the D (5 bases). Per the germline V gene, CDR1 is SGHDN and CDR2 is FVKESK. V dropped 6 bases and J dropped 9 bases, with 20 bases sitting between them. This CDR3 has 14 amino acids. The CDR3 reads CASSLNFQGHKAFF. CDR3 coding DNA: TGTGCCAGCAGTCTCAATTTTCAGGGCCACAAAGCTTTCTTT.

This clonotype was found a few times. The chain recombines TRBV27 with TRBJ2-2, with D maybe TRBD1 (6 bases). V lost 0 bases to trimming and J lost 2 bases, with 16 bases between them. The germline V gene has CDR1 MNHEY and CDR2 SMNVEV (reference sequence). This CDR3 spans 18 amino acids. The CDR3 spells CASSLSGQGPVNTGELFF. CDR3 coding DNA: TGTGCCAGCAGTTTATCTGGCCAGGGGCCCGTTAACACCGGGGAGCTGTTTTTT.

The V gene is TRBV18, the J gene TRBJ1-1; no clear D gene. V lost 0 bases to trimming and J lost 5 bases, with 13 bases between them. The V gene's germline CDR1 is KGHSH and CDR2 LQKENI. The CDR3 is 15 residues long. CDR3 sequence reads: CASSPPVGPRTEAFF. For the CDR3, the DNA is TGTGCCAGCTCACCACCGGTTGGCCCGCGGACTGAAGCTTTCTTT.

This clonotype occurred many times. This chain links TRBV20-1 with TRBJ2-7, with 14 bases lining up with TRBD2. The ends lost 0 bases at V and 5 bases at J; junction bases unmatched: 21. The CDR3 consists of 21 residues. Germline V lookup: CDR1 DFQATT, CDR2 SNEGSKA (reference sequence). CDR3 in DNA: TGCAGTGCTAGAGATCCGAGGATCGGGACTAGCGGGAGAACATCGTCCCACGAGCAGTACTTC. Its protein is CSARDPRIGTSGRTSSHEQYF.

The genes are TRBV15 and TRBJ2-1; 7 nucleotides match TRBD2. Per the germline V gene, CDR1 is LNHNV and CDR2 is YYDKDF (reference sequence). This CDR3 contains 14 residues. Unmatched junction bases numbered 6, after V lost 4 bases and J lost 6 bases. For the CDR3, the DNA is TGTGCCACCAGCACCGGGACTATCCTCAATGAGCAGTTCTTC. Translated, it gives CATSTGTILNEQFF.

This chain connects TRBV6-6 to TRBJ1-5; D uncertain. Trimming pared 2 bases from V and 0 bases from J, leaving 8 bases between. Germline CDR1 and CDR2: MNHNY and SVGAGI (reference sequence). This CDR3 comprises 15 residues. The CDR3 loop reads CASSYPDDSNQPQHF. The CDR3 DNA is TGTGCCAGCAGTTACCCGGACGATAGCAATCAGCCCCAGCATTTT.

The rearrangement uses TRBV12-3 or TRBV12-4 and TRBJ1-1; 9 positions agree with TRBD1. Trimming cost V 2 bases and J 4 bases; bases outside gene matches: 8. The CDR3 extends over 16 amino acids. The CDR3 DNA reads TGTGCCAGCAGTTTATACCCCTTGACAGGGGGCACTGAAGCTTTCTTT. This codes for CASSLYPLTGGTEAFF.

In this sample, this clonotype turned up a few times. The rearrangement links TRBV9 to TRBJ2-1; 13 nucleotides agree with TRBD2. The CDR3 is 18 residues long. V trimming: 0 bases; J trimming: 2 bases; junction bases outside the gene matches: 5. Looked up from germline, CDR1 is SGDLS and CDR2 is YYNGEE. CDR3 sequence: CASSVAPGLAGAYNEQFF. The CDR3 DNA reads TGTGCCAGCAGCGTAGCCCCCGGACTAGCGGGAGCCTACAATGAGCAGTTCTTC.

CDR3 in amino acids: CSVPGLAGYTF. CDR3 nucleotides: TGCAGCGTTCCAGGGCTAGCCGGCTACACCTTC. J is TRBJ1-2 and V is TRBV29-1; possibly TRBD1 for D (5 bases). Trimming cost V 5 bases and J 8 bases, with 12 bases left between them. This CDR3 contains 11 residues. Germline-derived CDR1 and CDR2 are SQVTM and ANQGSEA. Full variable domain (rest looked up from reference TRBV29-1 and TRBJ1-2): SAVISQKPSRDICQRGTSLTIQCQVDSQVTMMFWYRQQPGQSLTLIATANQGSEATYESGFVIDKFPISRPNLTFSTLTVSNMSPEDSSIYLCSVPGLAGYTFGSGTRLTVV.

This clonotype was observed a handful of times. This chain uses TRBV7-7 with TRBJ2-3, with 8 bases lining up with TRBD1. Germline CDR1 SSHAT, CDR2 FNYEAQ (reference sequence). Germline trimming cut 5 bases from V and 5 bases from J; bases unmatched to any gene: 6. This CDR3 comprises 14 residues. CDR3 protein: CASSPRQGIDTQYF. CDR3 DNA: TGTGCCAGCAGCCCCCGACAGGGGATAGATACGCAGTATTTT.

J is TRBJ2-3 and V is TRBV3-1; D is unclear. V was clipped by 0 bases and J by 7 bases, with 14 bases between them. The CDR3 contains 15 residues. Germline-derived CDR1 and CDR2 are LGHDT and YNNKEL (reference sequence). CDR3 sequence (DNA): TGTGCCAGCAGCCAAGAAAGTAGGAAGAAGAATACGCAGTATTTT. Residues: CASSQESRKKNTQYF.

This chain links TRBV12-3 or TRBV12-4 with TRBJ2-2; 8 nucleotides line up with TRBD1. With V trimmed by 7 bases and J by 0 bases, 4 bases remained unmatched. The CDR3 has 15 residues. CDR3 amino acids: CASKGDRTNTGELFF. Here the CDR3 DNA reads TGTGCCAGCAAGGGGGACAGGACGAACACCGGGGAGCTGTTTTTT.

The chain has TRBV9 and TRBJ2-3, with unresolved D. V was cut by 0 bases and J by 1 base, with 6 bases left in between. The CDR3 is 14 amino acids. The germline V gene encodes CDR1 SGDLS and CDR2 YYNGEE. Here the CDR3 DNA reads TGTGCCAGCAGCGTAGGGGTAGGCACAGATACGCAGTATTTT. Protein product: CASSVGVGTDTQYF. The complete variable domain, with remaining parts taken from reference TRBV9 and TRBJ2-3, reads DSGVTQTPKHLITATGQRVTLRCSPRSGDLSVYWYQQSLDQGLQFLIQYYNGEERAKGNILERFSAQQFPDLHSELNLSSLELGDSALYFCASSVGVGTDTQYFGPGTRLTVL.

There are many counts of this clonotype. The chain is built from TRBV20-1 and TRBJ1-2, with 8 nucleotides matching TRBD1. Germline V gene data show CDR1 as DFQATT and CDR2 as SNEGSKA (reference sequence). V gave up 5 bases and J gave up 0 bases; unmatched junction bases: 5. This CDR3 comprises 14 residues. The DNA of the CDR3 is TGCAGTGCTCCTGACAGGGGACCTAACTATGGCTACACCTTC. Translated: CSAPDRGPNYGYTF.

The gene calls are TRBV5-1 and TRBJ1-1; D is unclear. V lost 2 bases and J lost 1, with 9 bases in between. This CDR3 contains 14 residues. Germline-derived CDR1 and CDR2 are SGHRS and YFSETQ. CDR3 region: CASSFRQENTEAFF. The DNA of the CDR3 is TGCGCCAGCAGCTTCCGGCAGGAGAACACTGAAGCTTTCTTT.

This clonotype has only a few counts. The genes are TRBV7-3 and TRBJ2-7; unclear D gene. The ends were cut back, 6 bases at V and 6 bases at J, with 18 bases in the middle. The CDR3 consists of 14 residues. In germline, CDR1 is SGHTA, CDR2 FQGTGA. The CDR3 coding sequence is TGTGCCAGCAGTCCCTCCCGAGACTTCGGCGAGCAGTACTTC. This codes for CASSPSRDFGEQYF. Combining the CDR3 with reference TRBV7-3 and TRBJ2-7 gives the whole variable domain GAGVSQTPSNKVTEKGKYVELRCDPISGHTALYWYRQSLGQGPEFLIYFQGTGAADDSGLPNDRFFAVRPEGSVSTLKIQRTERGDSAVYLCASSPSRDFGEQYFGPGTRLTVT.

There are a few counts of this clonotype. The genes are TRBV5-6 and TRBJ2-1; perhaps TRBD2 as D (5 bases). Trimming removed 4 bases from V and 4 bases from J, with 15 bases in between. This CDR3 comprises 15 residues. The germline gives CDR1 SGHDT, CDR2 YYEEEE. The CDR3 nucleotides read TGTGCCAGCAGCACCCGGGCTAGCTGGTACAATGAGCAGTTCTTC. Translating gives CASSTRASWYNEQFF.

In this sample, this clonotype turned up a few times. DNA for the CDR3: TGCGCCAGCAGCTTGGTGTTGGACAGCGATACTAACTATGGCTACACCTTC. Amino acid sequence: CASSLVLDSDTNYGYTF. The chain combines TRBV5-1 with TRBJ1-2, with a tentative D call TRBD1 (6 bases). With 0 bases removed from V and 0 bases from J, the gap between germline ends came to 15 bases. This CDR3 has 17 residues. Germline loops: CDR1 SGHRS, CDR2 YFSETQ.

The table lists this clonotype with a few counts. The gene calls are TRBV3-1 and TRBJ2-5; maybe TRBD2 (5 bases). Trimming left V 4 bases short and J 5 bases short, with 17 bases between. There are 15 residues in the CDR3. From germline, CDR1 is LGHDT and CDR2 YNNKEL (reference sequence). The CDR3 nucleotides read TGTGCCAGCAGCCCACGGACTGAGACTGGGGAGACCCAGTACTTC. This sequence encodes CASSPRTETGETQYF.

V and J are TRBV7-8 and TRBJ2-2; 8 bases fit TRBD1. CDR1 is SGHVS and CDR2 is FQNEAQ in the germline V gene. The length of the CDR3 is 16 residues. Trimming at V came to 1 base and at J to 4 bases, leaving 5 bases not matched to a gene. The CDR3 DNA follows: TGTGCCAGCAGCTTAGAACAGGGGGAGAGCACCGGGGAGCTGTTTTTT. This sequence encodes CASSLEQGESTGELFF.

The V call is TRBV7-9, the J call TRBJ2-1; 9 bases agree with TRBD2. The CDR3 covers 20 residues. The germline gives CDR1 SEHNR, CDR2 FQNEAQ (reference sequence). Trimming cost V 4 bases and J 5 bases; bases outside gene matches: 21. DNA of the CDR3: TGTGCCAGCAGCTCGCTTATCGGCGGGAGGGCCGTACCTCCTAACAATGAGCAGTTCTTC. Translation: CASSSLIGGRAVPPNNEQFF.

The CDR3 spells CASSYGRNSYEQYF. In nucleotides, the CDR3 is TGTGCCAGCAGTTACGGTCGGAATTCCTACGAGCAGTACTTC. The chain combines TRBV6-6 with TRBJ2-7; D gene unclear. V was pared by 2 bases and J by 1 base, with 9 bases between. CDR1 and CDR2 (germline): MNHNY, SVGAGI (reference sequence). The length of the CDR3 is 14 residues.

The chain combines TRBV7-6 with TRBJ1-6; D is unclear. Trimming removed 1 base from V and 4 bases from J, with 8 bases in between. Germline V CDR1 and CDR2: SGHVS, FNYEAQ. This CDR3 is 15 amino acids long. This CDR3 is CASSLGTDYNSPLHF. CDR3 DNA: TGTGCCAGCAGCTTAGGGACGGATTATAATTCACCCCTCCACTTT.